In this sample, the clone carrying this T cell receptor beta chain turned up many times. Antigen: not known. The data originate from a study of identical twins. J gave up 3 bases and V 2 bases, and 4 bases lay outside the gene matches. CDR1 and CDR2 from the germline V gene are ENHRY and SYGVKD. The CDR3 covers 15 residues. Template switching added a universal primer site, and cDNA bore unique molecular identifiers. MiXCR, applied by TCRdb to the 5' RACE reads, yields one record per CDR3 protein. The sample has some 1,600,000 distinct CDR3 sequences; around 29% are singletons. Study results and caveats: Among monozygotic twins, out-of-frame TCR alpha sharing exceeded what models predicted. With abundant cord blood beta clonotypes, insertions were fewer; memory repertoires showed no such pattern. The authors noted that invariant MAIT and iNKT cells could partly confound zero-insertion analyses.

Sequencing input: cord blood. The TCR was taken from a newborn girl in good health. The gene calls are TRBV10-3 and TRBJ1-2; 9 nucleotides line up with TRBD1. CDR3 bases: TGTGCCATCAGTGAGCCGGGACAGGGAGACTATGGCTACACCTTC. Amino acids: CAISEPGQGDYGYTF.